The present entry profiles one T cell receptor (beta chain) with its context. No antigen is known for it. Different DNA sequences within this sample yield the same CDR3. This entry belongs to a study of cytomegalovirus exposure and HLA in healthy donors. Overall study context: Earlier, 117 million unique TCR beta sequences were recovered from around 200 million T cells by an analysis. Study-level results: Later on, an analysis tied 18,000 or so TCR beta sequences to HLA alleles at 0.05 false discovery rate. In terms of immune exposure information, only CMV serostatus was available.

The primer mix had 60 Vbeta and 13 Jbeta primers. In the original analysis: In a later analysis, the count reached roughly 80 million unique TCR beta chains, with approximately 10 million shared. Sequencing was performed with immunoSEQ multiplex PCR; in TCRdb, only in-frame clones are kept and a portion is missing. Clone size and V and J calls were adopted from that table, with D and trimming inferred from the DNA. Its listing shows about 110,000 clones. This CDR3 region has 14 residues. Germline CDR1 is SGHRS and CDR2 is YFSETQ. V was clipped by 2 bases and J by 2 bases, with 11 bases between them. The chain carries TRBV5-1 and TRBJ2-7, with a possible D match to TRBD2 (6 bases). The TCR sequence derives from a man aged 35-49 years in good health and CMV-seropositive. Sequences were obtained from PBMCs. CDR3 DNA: TGCGCCAGCAGCTTAGGTAGCGGAGCCTACGAGCAGTACTTC. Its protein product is CASSLGSGAYEQYF.